The 26 T cell receptor beta chains below were found in one sample sequenced in a study of T-cell reconstitution after alpha-beta-depleted transplantation in children. Unique molecular identifiers were incorporated during preparation of the TCRbeta library. TCRdb reprocessed the PCR reads with MiXCR, giving one entry per CDR3 protein. The table lists about 580,000 distinct CDR3 sequences, 27% of them singletons. The specimen was PBMCs, collected before TCRalphabeta/CD19-depleted stem cell transplant. The receptors here all came from a boy under three years old with Wiskott-Aldrich syndrome, due to receive a stem cell transplant.

This clonotype has a handful of counts. V and J are TRBV5-1 and TRBJ1-2; 10 nucleotides match TRBD1. This CDR3 is built from 14 residues. V dropped 3 bases and J dropped 8; count of bases not matched to a gene: 7. CDR1 and CDR2 from the germline V gene are SGHRS and YFSETQ. The CDR3, as DNA: TGCGCCAGCAGCTCCTCGGGACAGGGGAAAGGCTACACCTTC. Its protein product is CASSSSGQGKGYTF.

The V call is TRBV12-3 or TRBV12-4, the J call TRBJ1-5, with TRBD1 matching 7 bases. J gave up 5 bases and V 7 bases, and 17 bases lay outside the gene matches. CDR3 length: 17 residues. CDR3 DNA: TGTGCCAGCACCTCGGGGGATTTGAACAGGGGTTATCAGCCCCAGCATTTT. It codes for CASTSGDLNRGYQPQHF.

The chain combines TRBV2 with TRBJ1-6; D unclear. CDR3 length: 15 residues. V gave up 7 bases and J gave up 5 bases, with 15 bases separating them. The germline gives CDR1 SNHLY, CDR2 FYNNEI. The DNA of the CDR3 is TGTGCCAGCACGGAAGAATTAACGGATAATTCACCCCTCCACTTT. It is translated as CASTEELTDNSPLHF.

The chain carries TRBV10-3 and TRBJ1-1; no firm D call. The CDR3 has 14 residues. Germline V gene data show CDR1 as ENHRY and CDR2 as SYGVKD. V lost 2 bases and J lost 7, with 14 bases in between. This CDR3 reads CAISETTRYGEAFF. CDR3 sequence (DNA): TGTGCCATCAGTGAGACGACTAGATACGGTGAAGCTTTCTTT.

This rearrangement joins TRBV7-9 to TRBJ2-1; no firm D call. Trimming took 6 bases from V and 8 from J, leaving 14 bases between them. The CDR3 totals 13 residues. The germline V gene has CDR1 SEHNR and CDR2 FQNEAQ (reference sequence). The CDR3 nucleotides are TGTGCCAGCAGTTCTTTATATCGCGATGAGCAGTTCTTC. This codes for CASSSLYRDEQFF.

The rearrangement joins TRBV2 to TRBJ2-3; the D is unclear. The CDR3 has 12 residues. Trimming removed 7 bases at V and 7 bases at J, with 12 bases between. Germline lookup yields CDR1 SNHLY and CDR2 FYNNEI. CDR3 loop: CASKRGQYTQYF. In nucleotides, the CDR3 is TGTGCCAGCAAGAGAGGCCAATATACGCAGTATTTT.

The chain uses TRBV20-1 and TRBJ1-3; 9 positions agree with TRBD1. V was clipped by 5 bases and J by 1 base; unmatched bases: 6. Germline CDR1 is DFQATT and CDR2 is SNEGSKA (reference sequence). This CDR3 has 15 residues. The CDR3 sequence: CSAYRGLTSGNTIYF. The CDR3 DNA is TGCAGTGCTTACAGGGGGCTGACTTCTGGAAACACCATATATTTT.

The CDR3 reads CSAARSDGRWSGNQPQHF. The CDR3 nucleotides are TGCAGTGCTGCCCGATCGGACGGGCGTTGGTCTGGCAATCAGCCCCAGCATTTT. The chain employs TRBV20-1 and TRBJ1-5; no reliable D call. V lost 5 bases and J lost 2, with 25 bases in between. The CDR3 totals 18 residues. Germline loops: CDR1 DFQATT, CDR2 SNEGSKA (reference sequence).

This clonotype has only a few counts. The chain uses TRBV29-1 and TRBJ2-3; D is perhaps TRBD1 (6 bases). CDR1 and CDR2 from the germline V gene are SQVTM and ANQGSEA. This CDR3 has 14 amino acids. Trimming left V 3 bases short and J 0 bases short, with 10 bases between. The CDR3 sequence: CSVERTASTDTQYF. The CDR3 DNA reads as TGCAGCGTTGAGCGGACAGCTAGCACAGATACGCAGTATTTT.

There are a few counts of this clonotype. CDR3 protein: CASSYSRRRYEQYF. The CDR3 coding sequence is TGTGCCAGCAGTTACTCCCGCAGGCGCTACGAGCAGTACTTC. The chain carries TRBV6-5 and TRBJ2-7; D uncertain. CDR1 and CDR2 from the germline V gene are MNHEY and SVGAGI. The CDR3 has 14 amino acids. V lost 0 bases and J 3 bases, leaving 9 bases between the germline ends.

The table lists this clonotype with a few counts. CDR3 sequence: CASSLGQGRHNEQFF. In DNA, the CDR3 is TGTGCCAGCAGCCTGGGACAGGGTAGGCACAATGAGCAGTTCTTC. The chain couples TRBV27 to TRBJ2-1; 9 bases match TRBD1. The CDR3 contains 15 residues. V lost 6 bases and J lost 5; bases outside the gene matches: 8. Germline V lookup: CDR1 MNHEY, CDR2 SMNVEV (reference sequence).

The chain couples TRBV20-1 to TRBJ2-7, with D unresolved. CDR1 and CDR2 from the germline V gene are DFQATT and SNEGSKA (reference sequence). This CDR3 contains 14 residues. V was pared by 1 base and J by 0 bases, with 10 bases between. The CDR3 DNA follows: TGCAGTGCTAGAGTAACAATGAGCTCCTACGAGCAGTACTTC. It encodes CSARVTMSSYEQYF.

The chain carries TRBV9 and TRBJ2-1; D perhaps matches TRBD2 (6 bases). The CDR3 spans 18 residues. The V gene lost 0 bases and the J gene lost 2 bases, with 18 bases spanning the gap. In germline, CDR1 is SGDLS, CDR2 YYNGEE. This CDR3 is CASSVGYWRERTYNEQFF. In nucleotides, the CDR3 is TGTGCCAGCAGCGTAGGGTACTGGCGGGAAAGGACCTACAATGAGCAGTTCTTC.

The V call is TRBV10-3, the J call TRBJ2-1, with 7 bases aligning to TRBD1. V was pared by 2 bases and J by 7 bases, with 2 bases of the junction left unmatched. Germline V gene sequence: CDR1 ENHRY, CDR2 SYGVKD. The CDR3 runs 13 residues. The CDR3 protein is CAISEQGVNEQFF. The DNA of the CDR3 is TGTGCCATCAGTGAGCAGGGGGTGAATGAGCAGTTCTTC.

This clonotype has more than one count but fewer than ten. The rearrangement joins TRBV24-1 to TRBJ2-1; D unclear. CDR1 and CDR2 from the germline V gene are KGHDR and SFDVKD. The CDR3 consists of 12 residues. The V end lost 0 bases, the J end lost 8 bases, and 4 bases lay between the germline ends. The CDR3 loop reads CATSDLPDEQFF. For the CDR3, the DNA is TGTGCCACCAGTGATTTGCCGGATGAGCAGTTCTTC.

In this sample, this clonotype turned up a few times. This rearrangement joins TRBV5-1 to TRBJ2-1; 12 bases align to TRBD2. Germline V lookup: CDR1 SGHRS, CDR2 YFSETQ. The CDR3 has 17 residues. The ends lost 4 bases at V and 4 bases at J; junction bases unmatched: 9. The CDR3 is CASSPGLAGLLYNEQFF. CDR3 bases: TGCGCCAGCAGCCCAGGACTAGCGGGACTCTTATACAATGAGCAGTTCTTC. The entire variable domain, with the rest obtained from reference TRBV5-1 and TRBJ2-1, is as follows: KAGVTQTPRYLIKTRGQQVTLSCSPISGHRSVSWYQQTPGQGLQFLFEYFSETQRNKGNFPGRFSGRQFSNSRSEMNVSTLELGDSALYLCASSPGLAGLLYNEQFFGPGTRLTVL.

The chain combines TRBV7-9 with TRBJ2-5; 7 bases align to TRBD2. From germline, CDR1 is SEHNR and CDR2 FQNEAQ (reference sequence). CDR3 length equals 16 residues. After removal of 1 base from V and 5 bases from J, the junction contained 10 bases not matched to a gene. The CDR3 is CASSLGGAGAWETQYF. The CDR3, as DNA: TGTGCCAGCAGCTTAGGAGGTGCGGGAGCGTGGGAGACCCAGTACTTC.

This rearrangement joins TRBV20-1 to TRBJ2-7, with 8 bases matching TRBD1. Trimming took 1 base from V and 2 from J; bases not matched to a gene: 4. There are 14 residues in the CDR3. Germline V CDR1 and CDR2: DFQATT, SNEGSKA (reference sequence). In nucleotides, the CDR3 is TGCAGTGCTAGAGTCGTCAGGGGGCCCTACGAGCAGTACTTC. Protein product: CSARVVRGPYEQYF.

The gene calls are TRBV4-1 and TRBJ2-7; a possible D gene is TRBD2 (6 bases). The length of the CDR3 is 15 residues. Trimming stripped 2 bases from V and 0 bases from J, with 11 bases between. Germline-derived CDR1 and CDR2 are MGHRA and YSYEKL. The chain's CDR3 is CASSQRDGGSYEQYF. CDR3 nucleotides: TGCGCCAGCAGCCAACGGGACGGGGGCTCCTACGAGCAGTACTTC.

The chain recombines TRBV4-2 with TRBJ2-7; D gene uncertain. The V and J ends lost 1 base and 1 base respectively, with 5 bases between them. Germline CDR1 reads LGHNA; CDR2 reads YNFKEQ. The CDR3 is 13 residues long. The CDR3 region is CASSQGRSYEQYF. CDR3 sequence (DNA): TGTGCCAGCAGCCAAGGACGGTCCTACGAGCAGTACTTC.

This clonotype was detected a few times. This chain links TRBV7-6 with TRBJ2-7, with TRBD2 identical over 9 bases. This CDR3 region has 18 residues. The germline CDR1 and CDR2 sequences are SGHVS and FNYEAQ. Trimming cost V 1 base and J 0 bases; bases outside gene matches: 10. CDR3 region: CASSLEPPLAGRSYEQYF. In nucleotides, the CDR3 is TGTGCCAGCAGCTTAGAGCCCCCACTAGCGGGCCGCTCCTACGAGCAGTACTTC. The whole variable domain, filled in from reference TRBV7-6 and TRBJ2-7, reads GAGVSQSPRYKVTKRGQDVALRCDPISGHVSLYWYRQALGQGPEFLTYFNYEAQQDKSGLPNDRFSAERPEGSISTLTIQRTEQRDSAMYRCASSLEPPLAGRSYEQYFGPGTRLTVT.

This clonotype has more than one count but fewer than ten. The J gene is TRBJ1-2, the V gene TRBV3-1; 8 nucleotides align to TRBD1. The trim removed 2 bases at V and 4 bases at J, leaving 3 bases unmatched. Germline loops: CDR1 LGHDT, CDR2 YNNKEL (reference sequence). The CDR3 is 14 amino acids. The CDR3 loop reads CASSQYRGGYGYTF. In nucleotides, the CDR3 is TGTGCCAGCAGCCAATACAGGGGGGGCTATGGCTACACCTTC.

V and J are TRBV5-1 and TRBJ2-1; D not certain. V lost 0 bases to trimming and J lost 7 bases, with 11 bases between them. This CDR3 region has 14 residues. CDR1 is SGHRS, CDR2 YFSETQ, per germline. The CDR3 nucleotides are TGCGCCAGCAGCTTGGTCCAGACGCCAAATGAGCAGTTCTTC. Translated, it gives CASSLVQTPNEQFF.

The chain carries TRBV5-4 and TRBJ2-1; 13 bases line up with TRBD2. There are 15 residues in the CDR3. Trimming took 0 bases from V and 13 from J; bases not matched to a gene: 7. Germline CDR1 SGHNT, CDR2 YYREEE (reference sequence). The CDR3 protein is CASSLEGTSGKRQFF. The CDR3 DNA is TGTGCCAGCAGCTTGGAGGGGACTAGCGGGAAAAGACAGTTCTTC. Drawing the rest from reference TRBV5-4 and TRBJ2-1, the complete variable domain is ETGVTQSPTHLIKTRGQQVTLRCSSQSGHNTVSWYQQALGQGPQFIFQYYREEENGRGNFPPRFSGLQFPNYSSELNVNALELDDSALYLCASSLEGTSGKRQFFGPGTRLTVL.

The V and J genes are TRBV3-1 and TRBJ1-2; D may be TRBD1 (5 bases). The CDR3 runs 13 residues. Deletions cut 4 bases from V and 8 bases from J, with 14 bases between. From germline, CDR1 is LGHDT and CDR2 YNNKEL (reference sequence). The CDR3 nucleotides read TGTGCCAGCAGCCGACAGATTTTGAGGGGCTACACCTTC. Translated: CASSRQILRGYTF.

The J gene is TRBJ2-1, the V gene TRBV7-2, with D possibly matching TRBD2 (6 bases). Germline CDR1 and CDR2: SGHTA and FQGNSA. The CDR3 contains 16 residues. Trimming shortened V by 1 base and J by 5 bases, and 15 bases separated the two germline ends. The CDR3, as DNA: TGTGCCAGCAGCTTAGGAGCCGGGACTGGCGACAATGAGCAGTTCTTC. Protein product: CASSLGAGTGDNEQFF.